The 18 T cell receptor beta chains below were found in one sample sequenced in a study of response to subunit inactivated influenza vaccine. In TCRdb, the RT-PCR reads were re-called with MiXCR into one record per CDR3 protein. The repertoire holds 500,000 to 750,000 distinct CDR3 sequences, with about 15% as singletons. Material: PBMCs from blood, obtained roughly 12 days after vaccination. All receptors come from a man aged 50 or older who received an inactivated influenza vaccine.

This clonotype showed up just a few times. This chain connects TRBV7-9 to TRBJ1-2, with TRBD1 matching over 10 bases. Unmatched junction bases numbered 9, after V lost 5 bases and J lost 3 bases. Germline loops: CDR1 SEHNR, CDR2 FQNEAQ (reference sequence). This CDR3 has 16 amino acids. The CDR3 nucleotides read TGTGCCAGCAGCACAGGGAGGACAGGGGGTCACTATGGCTACACCTTC. Translating gives CASSTGRTGGHYGYTF.

CDR3 DNA sequence: TGCAGCGTTGAAGAGGGACAGGGCTACGAGCAGTACTTC. It specifies CSVEEGQGYEQYF. The genes are TRBV29-1 and TRBJ2-7; 9 positions agree with TRBD1. V dropped 0 bases and J dropped 3; count of bases not matched to a gene: 0. The CDR3 consists of 13 residues. Per the germline V gene, CDR1 is SQVTM and CDR2 is ANQGSEA.

Only a few counts were recorded for this clonotype. V and J are TRBV29-1 and TRBJ2-1; the D gene is possibly TRBD1 (5 bases). Germline-derived CDR1 and CDR2 are SQVTM and ANQGSEA. V dropped 6 bases and J dropped 12 bases, with 18 bases sitting between them. The CDR3 spans 12 residues. The CDR3 is CSVSVTHQGQFF. As DNA, the CDR3 is TGCAGCGTCTCGGTGACTCATCAGGGGCAGTTCTTC.

This clonotype was observed many times. The CDR3 DNA is TGTGCCAGCAGCCACGATTCAGGCTACGAGCAGTACTTC. Amino acid sequence: CASSHDSGYEQYF. The V gene is TRBV4-2, the J gene TRBJ2-7; D not resolved. Germline CDR1 LGHNA, CDR2 YNFKEQ. V lost 3 bases and J lost 3, with 9 bases in between. The CDR3 spans 13 residues.

The rearrangement joins TRBV10-3 to TRBJ1-1; 10 bases fit TRBD1. Germline trimming cut 4 bases from V and 1 base from J; bases unmatched to any gene: 3. Germline V gene sequence: CDR1 ENHRY, CDR2 SYGVKD. The CDR3 is 15 residues long. CDR3 in amino acids: CAISARDRGNTEAFF. As DNA, the CDR3 is TGTGCCATCAGTGCCCGGGACAGGGGGAACACTGAAGCTTTCTTT.

This clonotype has at least ten counts. The J gene is TRBJ1-4, the V gene TRBV5-5; perhaps TRBD1 as D (5 bases). Germline V gives CDR1 SGHKS, CDR2 YYEKEE (reference sequence). The CDR3 consists of 15 residues. With 5 bases removed from V and 4 bases from J, the gap between germline ends came to 15 bases. The CDR3 spells CASRFAPGGNEKLFF. The CDR3 DNA is TGTGCCAGCAGATTCGCCCCCGGGGGTAATGAAAAACTGTTTTTT.

The genes are TRBV4-1 and TRBJ1-1; D is perhaps TRBD1 (5 bases). The CDR3 is 18 amino acids. Looked up from germline, CDR1 is MGHRA and CDR2 is YSYEKL. V was clipped by 4 bases and J by 6 bases, with 27 bases between them. The CDR3 sequence is CASSPEPHRDRQLSEAFF. The CDR3 DNA sequence: TGCGCCAGCAGCCCGGAACCTCACCGGGACCGGCAACTTTCTGAAGCTTTCTTT.

The chain carries TRBV27 and TRBJ2-7; D gene unclear. Germline loops: CDR1 MNHEY, CDR2 SMNVEV (reference sequence). Trimming shortened V by 0 bases and J by 3 bases, and 12 bases separated the two germline ends. CDR3 size: 15 residues. The CDR3 coding sequence is TGTGCCAGCAGTTTATCCGGCTATTGGGTCTACGAGCAGTACTTC. Protein sequence: CASSLSGYWVYEQYF.

This clonotype was detected many times. The gene calls are TRBV12-3 or TRBV12-4 and TRBJ2-2, with D possibly being TRBD1 (6 bases). This CDR3 contains 15 residues. V was clipped by 8 bases and J by 3 bases, with 16 bases between them. The CDR3, as DNA: TGTGCCAGCCGATTGGGGGACACCTACACCGGGGAGCTGTTTTTT. Translating gives CASRLGDTYTGELFF.

This clonotype turned up a few times. The gene calls are TRBV11-2 and TRBJ2-5; D perhaps matches TRBD2 (5 bases). CDR1 is SGHAT and CDR2 is FQNNGV in the germline V gene. Deletions cut 2 bases from V and 5 bases from J, with 15 bases between. This CDR3 is 15 amino acids long. Written as DNA, the CDR3 is TGTGCCAGCAGCTTATGGACCTCTTCGGGGGAGACCCAGTACTTC. Amino acid sequence: CASSLWTSSGETQYF.

This clonotype was seen a few times. The V gene is TRBV20-1, the J gene TRBJ2-6; D unresolved. CDR1 and CDR2 from the germline V gene are DFQATT and SNEGSKA (reference sequence). V lost 0 bases to trimming and J lost 2 bases, with 5 bases between them. The CDR3 is 14 amino acids. For the CDR3, the DNA is TGCAGTGCTAGAGATAGGACTGGGGCCAACGTCCTGACTTTC. Its translation is CSARDRTGANVLTF.

The V call is TRBV5-6, the J call TRBJ2-2; no reliable D call. V lost 1 base and J 6 bases, leaving 4 bases between the germline ends. Germline CDR1 and CDR2: SGHDT and YYEEEE. The CDR3 consists of 12 residues. CDR3 sequence: CASSLRPGELFF. DNA for the CDR3: TGTGCCAGCAGCTTGAGGCCCGGGGAGCTGTTTTTT. Filled out from reference TRBV5-6 and TRBJ2-2, the complete variable domain reads DAGVTQSPTHLIKTRGQQVTLRCSPKSGHDTVSWYQQALGQGPQFIFQYYEEEERQRGNFPDRFSGHQFPNYSSELNVNALLLGDSALYLCASSLRPGELFFGEGSRLTVL.

The chain links TRBV7-9 to TRBJ1-1; D remains unclear. The CDR3 spans 12 residues. The V gene's germline CDR1 is SEHNR and CDR2 FQNEAQ (reference sequence). The ends were cut back, 3 bases at V and 8 bases at J, with 10 bases in the middle. The CDR3 nucleotides are TGTGCCAGCAGCTTCAAACCGGCAGAAGCTTTCTTT. Translating it yields CASSFKPAEAFF.

The rearrangement uses TRBV18 and TRBJ1-6; perhaps TRBD1 as D (6 bases). V was cut by 6 bases and J by 9 bases, with 18 bases left in between. The germline V gene has CDR1 KGHSH and CDR2 LQKENI. This CDR3 region has 15 residues. CDR3 sequence reads: CASSDLGGGRSPLHF. CDR3 bases: TGTGCCAGCTCCGATTTGGGGGGCGGACGTTCACCCCTCCACTTT.

This chain connects TRBV5-1 to TRBJ2-7, with D possibly being TRBD1 or TRBD2 (5 bases each). The CDR3 totals 14 residues. Germline assignment: CDR1 SGHRS and CDR2 YFSETQ. Trimming stripped 1 base from V and 6 bases from J, with 14 bases between. CDR3 nucleotide sequence: TGCGCCAGCAGCTTGATGGGGGAGAGCCGCGAGCAGTACTTC. This translates into CASSLMGESREQYF.

The chain is built from TRBV6-1 and TRBJ2-3, with no clear D. Per germline, CDR1 MNHNS and CDR2 SASEGT. V was trimmed by 5 bases and J by 5 bases, leaving 20 bases between them. The CDR3 extends over 16 amino acids. In nucleotides, the CDR3 is TGTGCCAGCAGTAAAATATCTACCACCATGGGAGATACGCAGTATTTT. It is translated as CASSKISTTMGDTQYF.

The chain uses TRBV7-2 and TRBJ2-7; D ambiguous. CDR3 length: 15 residues. Trimming stripped 2 bases from V and 1 base from J, with 12 bases between. Germline V lookup: CDR1 SGHTA, CDR2 FQGNSA. The CDR3 loop reads CASSLTWTGSYEQYF. CDR3 nucleotide sequence: TGTGCCAGCAGCTTAACTTGGACGGGTTCCTACGAGCAGTACTTC.

This clonotype turned up a few times. The V and J genes are TRBV5-6 and TRBJ1-2; the D is unclear. The germline gives CDR1 SGHDT, CDR2 YYEEEE. Trimming removed 4 bases from V and 2 bases from J, with 12 bases in between. This CDR3 is 14 amino acids long. The CDR3 DNA sequence: TGTGCCAGCAGCCCACGGGCGGCCAACTATGGCTACACCTTC. It translates to CASSPRAANYGYTF.